What follows are 8 T cell receptor beta chains derived from one specimen sequenced in a study of blood T cell repertoires in COVID-19. Generated by immunoSEQ multiplex PCR, the TCRdb table keeps only in-frame clones and is missing some. The repertoire holds roughly 250,000 clones, with approximately 91% as singletons. Sample: PBMCs or T cells enriched from blood (not recorded which). The receptors derive from a woman aged 40 to 55 with acute COVID-19.

The chain links TRBV9 to TRBJ2-2; a weak D match, TRBD1 (8 bases). Trimming cost V 0 bases and J 5 bases, with 23 bases left between them. Germline loops: CDR1 SGDLS, CDR2 YYNGEE. This CDR3 comprises 19 residues. CDR3 DNA: TGTGCCAGCAGCGTAGTAGGTTCCCGAGGACAGGGAGGGACCGGGGAGCTGTTTTTT. Translating it yields CASSVVGSRGQGGTGELFF.

The chain carries TRBV3-1 (or the pseudogene TRBV3-2) and TRBJ1-2; the D gene is possibly TRBD1 (5 bases). This CDR3 contains 18 residues. Germline V gives CDR1 LGHDT, CDR2 YNNKEL (reference sequence). Trimming shortened V by 2 bases and J by 1 base, and 20 bases separated the two germline ends. The CDR3 DNA reads as TGTGCCAGCAGCCAACCGACAGCCACCAAGGGGTTTAACTATGGCTACACCTTC. Amino acids: CASSQPTATKGFNYGYTF.

V is TRBV6-5 and J is TRBJ2-2; 8 bases are shared with TRBD1. The CDR3 consists of 13 residues. The J segment lost 1 base and the V segment lost 9 bases, leaving 1 base of the junction unmatched. The germline V gene encodes CDR1 MNHEY and CDR2 SVGAGI. The CDR3 is CASGTGNTGELFF. The CDR3 nucleotides read TGTGCCAGTGGGACAGGGAACACCGGGGAGCTGTTTTTT.

The rearrangement joins TRBV6-5 to TRBJ2-6, with D perhaps matching TRBD1 (6 bases). Trimming removed 10 bases from V and 0 bases from J, with 13 bases in between. The CDR3 extends over 15 amino acids. CDR1 MNHEY and CDR2 SVGAGI come from the germline V gene. CDR3 nucleotide sequence: TGTGCCACGCGCACAGGGTCCTCTGGGGCCAACGTCCTGACTTTC. It encodes CATRTGSSGANVLTF.

The chain is built from TRBV5-5 and TRBJ2-5, with 12 positions matching TRBD1. Trimming took 4 bases from V and 5 from J; bases not matched to a gene: 9. Per the germline V gene, CDR1 is SGHKS and CDR2 is YYEKEE (reference sequence). This CDR3 contains 16 residues. The CDR3 nucleotides read TGTGCCAGCAGCACAGGGACAGGGGGCGATTTGGAGACCCAGTACTTC. Amino acid sequence: CASSTGTGGDLETQYF.

This clone came up a few times. V and J are TRBV5-1 and TRBJ2-5; 11 bases align to TRBD2. Germline V gene sequence: CDR1 SGHRS, CDR2 YFSETQ. The CDR3 length is 15 residues. V dropped 0 bases and J dropped 5; count of bases not matched to a gene: 3. In DNA form, the CDR3 reads TGCGCCAGCAGCTTGGTACTAGCGGGGGCGGAGACCCAGTACTTC. This codes for CASSLVLAGAETQYF.

This chain links TRBV27 with TRBJ2-5; TRBD2 aligns across 7 bases. The CDR3 contains 13 residues. CDR1 is MNHEY, CDR2 SMNVEV, per germline (reference sequence). V shed 3 bases, J shed 6 bases, and the junction held 4 bases outside the gene matches. The CDR3 region is CASSLGGRKTQYF. CDR3 DNA sequence: TGTGCCAGCAGTTTGGGGGGGAGGAAGACCCAGTACTTC.

The rearrangement uses TRBV12-5 and TRBJ2-2; 7 bases map to TRBD1. The CDR3 consists of 15 residues. V lost 1 base, J lost 1 base, and 0 bases stayed unmatched. Germline assignment: CDR1 LGHNT and CDR2 FRNRAP. CDR3 residues: CASGLGQGNTGELFF. DNA of the CDR3: TGTGCTAGTGGTTTGGGACAGGGGAACACCGGGGAGCTGTTTTTT. The full variable domain, rest sourced from reference TRBV12-5 and TRBJ2-2, is DARVTQTPRHKVTEMGQEVTMRCQPILGHNTVFWYRQTMMQGLELLAYFRNRAPLDDSGMPKDRFSAEMPDATLATLKIQPSEPRDSAVYFCASGLGQGNTGELFFGEGSRLTVL.